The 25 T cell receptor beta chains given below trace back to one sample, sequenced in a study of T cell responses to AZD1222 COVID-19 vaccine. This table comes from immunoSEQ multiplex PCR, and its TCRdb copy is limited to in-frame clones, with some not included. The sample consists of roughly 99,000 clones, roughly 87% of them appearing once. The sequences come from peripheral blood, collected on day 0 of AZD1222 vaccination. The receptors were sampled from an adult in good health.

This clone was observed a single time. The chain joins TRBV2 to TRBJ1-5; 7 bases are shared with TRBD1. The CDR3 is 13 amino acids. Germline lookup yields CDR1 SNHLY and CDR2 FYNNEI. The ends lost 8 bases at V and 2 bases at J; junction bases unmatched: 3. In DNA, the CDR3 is TGTGCCAGCCGACAGGGAGGCAATCAGCCCCAGCATTTT. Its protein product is CASRQGGNQPQHF.

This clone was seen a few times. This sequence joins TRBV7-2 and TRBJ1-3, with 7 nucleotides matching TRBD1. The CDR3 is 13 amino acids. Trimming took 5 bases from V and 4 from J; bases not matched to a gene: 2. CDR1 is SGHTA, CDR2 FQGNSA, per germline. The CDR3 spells CASSPGQGNTIYF. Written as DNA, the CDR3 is TGTGCCAGCAGCCCGGGACAGGGAAACACCATATATTTT.

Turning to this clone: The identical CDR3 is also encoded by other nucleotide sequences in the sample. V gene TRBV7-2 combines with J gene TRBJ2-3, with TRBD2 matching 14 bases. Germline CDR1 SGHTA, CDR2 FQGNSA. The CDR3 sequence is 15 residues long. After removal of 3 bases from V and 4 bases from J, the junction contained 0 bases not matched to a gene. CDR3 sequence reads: CASSLTSGRADTQYF. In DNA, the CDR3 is TGTGCCAGCAGCTTGACTAGCGGGAGGGCAGATACGCAGTATTTT.

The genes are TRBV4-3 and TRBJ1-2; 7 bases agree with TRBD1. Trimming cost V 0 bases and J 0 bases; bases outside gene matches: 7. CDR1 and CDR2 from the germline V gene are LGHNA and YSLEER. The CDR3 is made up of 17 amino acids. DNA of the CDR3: TGCGCCAGCAGCCAAGAACCGGGACAGTTCGCTAACTATGGCTACACCTTC. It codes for CASSQEPGQFANYGYTF.

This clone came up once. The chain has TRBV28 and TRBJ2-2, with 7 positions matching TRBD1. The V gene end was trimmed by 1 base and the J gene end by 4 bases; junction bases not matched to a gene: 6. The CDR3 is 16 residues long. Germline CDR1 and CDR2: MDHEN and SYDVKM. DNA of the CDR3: TGTGCCAGCAGTTTATTAGGGGGCAGGACCACCGGGGAGCTGTTTTTT. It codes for CASSLLGGRTTGELFF.

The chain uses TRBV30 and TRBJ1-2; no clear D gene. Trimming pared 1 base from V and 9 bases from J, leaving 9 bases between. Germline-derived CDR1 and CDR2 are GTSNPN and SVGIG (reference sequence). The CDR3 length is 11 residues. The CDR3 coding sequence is TGTGCCTGGAGTGGGGAGGGAAGCTACACCTTC. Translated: CAWSGEGSYTF.

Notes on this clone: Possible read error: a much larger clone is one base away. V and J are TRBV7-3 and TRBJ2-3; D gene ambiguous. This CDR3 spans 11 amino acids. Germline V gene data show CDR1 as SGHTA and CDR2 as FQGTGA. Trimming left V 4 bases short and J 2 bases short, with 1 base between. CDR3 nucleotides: TGTGCCAGCAGCTCCACAGATACGCAGTATTTT. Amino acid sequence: CASSSTDTQYF. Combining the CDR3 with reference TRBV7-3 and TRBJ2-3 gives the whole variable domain GAGVSQTPSNKVTEKGKYVELRCDPISGHTALYWYRQSLGQGPEFLIYFQGTGAADDSGLPNDRFFAVRPEGSVSTLKIQRTERGDSAVYLCASSSTDTQYFGPGTRLTVL.

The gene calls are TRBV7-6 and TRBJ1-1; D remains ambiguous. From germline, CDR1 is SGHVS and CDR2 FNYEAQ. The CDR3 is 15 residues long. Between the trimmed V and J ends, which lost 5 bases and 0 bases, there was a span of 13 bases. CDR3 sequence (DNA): TGTGCCAGCAGCCTCACGGGAGCCATGAACACTGAAGCTTTCTTT. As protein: CASSLTGAMNTEAFF.

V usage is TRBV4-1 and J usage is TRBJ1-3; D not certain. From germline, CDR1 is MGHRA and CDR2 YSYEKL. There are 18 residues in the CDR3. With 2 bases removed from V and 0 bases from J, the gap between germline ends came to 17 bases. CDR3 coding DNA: TGCGCCAGCAGCCAACAGCAGGAGCGGACGAGCTCTGGAAACACCATATATTTT. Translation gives CASSQQQERTSSGNTIYF.

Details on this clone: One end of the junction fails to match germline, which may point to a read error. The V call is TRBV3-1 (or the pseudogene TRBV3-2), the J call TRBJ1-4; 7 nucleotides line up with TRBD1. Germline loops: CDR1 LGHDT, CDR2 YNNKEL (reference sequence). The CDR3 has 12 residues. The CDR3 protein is CASSQAEGDSTF. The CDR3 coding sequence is TGTGCCAGCAGCCAAGCGGAAGGGGACAGCACGTTT.

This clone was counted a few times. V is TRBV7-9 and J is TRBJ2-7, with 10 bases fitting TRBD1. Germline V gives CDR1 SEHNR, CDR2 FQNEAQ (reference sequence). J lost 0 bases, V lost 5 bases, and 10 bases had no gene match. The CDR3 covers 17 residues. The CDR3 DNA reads TGTGCCAGCAGCCCCCAACTAGACAGGGGGCCCTCCTACGAGCAGTACTTC. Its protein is CASSPQLDRGPSYEQYF. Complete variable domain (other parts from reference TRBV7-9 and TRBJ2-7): DTGVSQNPRHKITKRGQNVTFRCDPISEHNRLYWYRQTLGQGPEFLTYFQNEAQLEKSRLLSDRFSAERPKGSFSTLEIQRTEQGDSAMYLCASSPQLDRGPSYEQYFGPGTRLTVT.

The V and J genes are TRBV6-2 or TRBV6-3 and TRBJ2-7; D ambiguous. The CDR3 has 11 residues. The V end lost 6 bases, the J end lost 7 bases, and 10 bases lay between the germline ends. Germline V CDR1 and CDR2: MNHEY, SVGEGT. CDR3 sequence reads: CASSASWEQYF. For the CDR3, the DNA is TGTGCCAGCAGCGCCAGCTGGGAGCAGTACTTC.

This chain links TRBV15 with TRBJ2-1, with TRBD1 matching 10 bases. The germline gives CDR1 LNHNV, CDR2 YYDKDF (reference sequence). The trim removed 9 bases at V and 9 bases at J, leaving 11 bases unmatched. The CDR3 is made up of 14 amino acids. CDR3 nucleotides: TGTGCCACAAGCCGGGACAGGGGTCTCGGTGAGCAGTTCTTC. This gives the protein CATSRDRGLGEQFF.

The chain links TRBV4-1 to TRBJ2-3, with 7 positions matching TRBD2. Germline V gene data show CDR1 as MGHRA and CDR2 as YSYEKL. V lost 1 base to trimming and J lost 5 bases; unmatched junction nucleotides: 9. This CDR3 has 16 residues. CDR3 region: CASSQVLAGEGDTQYF. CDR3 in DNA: TGCGCCAGCAGCCAAGTTTTGGCGGGAGAAGGAGATACGCAGTATTTT.

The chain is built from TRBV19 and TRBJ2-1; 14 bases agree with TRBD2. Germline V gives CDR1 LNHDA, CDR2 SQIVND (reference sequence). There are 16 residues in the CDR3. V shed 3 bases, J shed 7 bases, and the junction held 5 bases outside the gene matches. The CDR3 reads CASSIWTSGGSNEQFF. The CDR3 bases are TGTGCCAGTAGTATCTGGACTAGCGGGGGGAGTAATGAGCAGTTCTTC.

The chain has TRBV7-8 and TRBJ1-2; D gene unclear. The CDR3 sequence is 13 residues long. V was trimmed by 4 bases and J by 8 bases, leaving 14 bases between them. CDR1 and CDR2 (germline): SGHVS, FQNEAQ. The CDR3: CASSSDGYGGYTF. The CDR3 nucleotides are TGTGCCAGCAGCTCAGACGGGTACGGAGGCTACACCTTC. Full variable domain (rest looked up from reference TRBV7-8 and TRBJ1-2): GAGVSQSPRYKVAKRGQDVALRCDPISGHVSLFWYQQALGQGPEFLTYFQNEAQLDKSGLPSDRFFAERPEGSVSTLKIQRTQQEDSAVYLCASSSDGYGGYTFGSGTRLTVV.

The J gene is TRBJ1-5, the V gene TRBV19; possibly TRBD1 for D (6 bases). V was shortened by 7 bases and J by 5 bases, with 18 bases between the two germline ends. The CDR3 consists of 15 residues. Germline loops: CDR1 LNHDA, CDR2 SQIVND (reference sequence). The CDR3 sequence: CASTPGDTPYQPQHF. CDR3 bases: TGTGCCAGTACCCCAGGGGACACTCCATATCAGCCCCAGCATTTT. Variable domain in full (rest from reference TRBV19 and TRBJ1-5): DGGITQSPKYLFRKEGQNVTLSCEQNLNHDAMYWYRQDPGQGLRLIYYSQIVNDFQKGDIAEGYSVSREKKESFPLTVTSAQKNPTAFYLCASTPGDTPYQPQHFGDGTRLSIL.

This CDR3 reads CASSYTGSSYNEQFF. The CDR3 DNA sequence: TGTGCCAGCAGTTACACAGGTAGCTCCTACAATGAGCAGTTCTTC. The chain couples TRBV6-2 or TRBV6-3 to TRBJ2-1; the D gene is possibly TRBD1 (5 bases). Looked up from germline, CDR1 is MNHEY and CDR2 is SVGEGT. V lost 2 bases to trimming and J lost 0 bases, with 8 bases between them. The CDR3 is 15 amino acids.

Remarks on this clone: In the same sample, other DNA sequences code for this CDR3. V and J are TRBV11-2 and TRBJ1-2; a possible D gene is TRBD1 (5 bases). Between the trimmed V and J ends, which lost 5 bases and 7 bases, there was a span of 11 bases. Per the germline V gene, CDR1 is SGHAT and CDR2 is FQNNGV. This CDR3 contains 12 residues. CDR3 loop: CASSLDQGGYTF. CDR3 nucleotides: TGTGCCAGCAGCCTCGATCAGGGTGGCTACACCTTC.

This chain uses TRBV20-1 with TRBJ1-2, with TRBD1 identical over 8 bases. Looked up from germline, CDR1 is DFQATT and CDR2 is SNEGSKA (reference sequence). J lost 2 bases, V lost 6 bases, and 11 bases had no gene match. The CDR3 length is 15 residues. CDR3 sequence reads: CSASGVTGVNYGYTF. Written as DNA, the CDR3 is TGCAGTGCAAGTGGGGTGACAGGGGTGAACTATGGCTACACCTTC.

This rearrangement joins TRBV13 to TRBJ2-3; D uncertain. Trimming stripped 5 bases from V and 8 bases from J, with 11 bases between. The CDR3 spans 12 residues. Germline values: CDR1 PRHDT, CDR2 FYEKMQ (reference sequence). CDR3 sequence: CASSPRLGTQYF. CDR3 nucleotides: TGTGCCAGCAGCCCGAGACTGGGTACGCAGTATTTT.

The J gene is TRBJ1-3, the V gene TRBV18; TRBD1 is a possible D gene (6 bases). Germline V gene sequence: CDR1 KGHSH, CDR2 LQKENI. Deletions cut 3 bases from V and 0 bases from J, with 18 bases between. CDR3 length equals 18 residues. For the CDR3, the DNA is TGTGCCAGCTCACCTCAGGCCCTTGACAGGACCTCTGGAAACACCATATATTTT. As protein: CASSPQALDRTSGNTIYF. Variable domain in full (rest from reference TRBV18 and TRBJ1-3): NAGVMQNPRHLVRRRGQEARLRCSPMKGHSHVYWYRQLPEEGLKFMVYLQKENIIDESGMPKERFSAEFPKEGPSILRIQQVVRGDSAAYFCASSPQALDRTSGNTIYFGEGSWLTVV.

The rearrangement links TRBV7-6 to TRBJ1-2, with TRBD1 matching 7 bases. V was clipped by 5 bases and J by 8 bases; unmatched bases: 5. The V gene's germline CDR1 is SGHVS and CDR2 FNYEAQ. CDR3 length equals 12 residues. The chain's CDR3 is CASSPRQGGYTF. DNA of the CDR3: TGTGCCAGCAGCCCTCGACAGGGCGGCTACACCTTC.

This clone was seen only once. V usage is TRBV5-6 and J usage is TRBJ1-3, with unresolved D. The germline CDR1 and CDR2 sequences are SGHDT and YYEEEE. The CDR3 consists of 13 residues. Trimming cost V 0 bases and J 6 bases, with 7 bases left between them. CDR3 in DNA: TGTGCCAGCAGCTTGGATAGATTAAACACCATATATTTT. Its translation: CASSLDRLNTIYF.

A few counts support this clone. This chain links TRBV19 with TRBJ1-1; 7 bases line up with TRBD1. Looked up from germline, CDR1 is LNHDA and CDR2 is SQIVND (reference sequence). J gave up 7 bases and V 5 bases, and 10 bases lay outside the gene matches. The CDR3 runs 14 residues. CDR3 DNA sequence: TGTGCCAGTAGTGCCATTGCCGGGACAGATGAAGCTTTCTTT. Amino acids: CASSAIAGTDEAFF.